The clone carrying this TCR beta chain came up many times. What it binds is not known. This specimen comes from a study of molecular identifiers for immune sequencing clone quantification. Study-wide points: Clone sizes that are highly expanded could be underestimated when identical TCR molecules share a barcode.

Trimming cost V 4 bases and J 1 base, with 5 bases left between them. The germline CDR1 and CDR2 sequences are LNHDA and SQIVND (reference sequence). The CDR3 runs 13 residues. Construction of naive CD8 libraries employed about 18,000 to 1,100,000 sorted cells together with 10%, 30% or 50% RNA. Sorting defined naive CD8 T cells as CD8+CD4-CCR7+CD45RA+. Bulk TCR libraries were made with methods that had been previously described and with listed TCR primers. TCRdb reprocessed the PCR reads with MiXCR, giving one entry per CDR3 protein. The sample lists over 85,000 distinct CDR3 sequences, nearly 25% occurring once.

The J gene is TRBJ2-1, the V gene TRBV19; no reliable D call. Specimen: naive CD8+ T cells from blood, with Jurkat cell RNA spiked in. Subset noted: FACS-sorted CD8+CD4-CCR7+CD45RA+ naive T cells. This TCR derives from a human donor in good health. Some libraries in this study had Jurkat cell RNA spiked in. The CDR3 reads CASSTLSYNEQFF. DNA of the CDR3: TGTGCCAGTAGTACTCTTTCCTACAATGAGCAGTTCTTC.